This TCR beta chain was retrieved from a study of blood T cell repertoires in COVID-19. Profiling relied on immunoSEQ multiplex PCR, and the TCRdb table lists in-frame clones only, not all of them. In the table there are fewer than 250,000 clones, around 90% of which are singletons. Enrolled through a virtual design, the participants were between about 18 and 100 years of age and came from about two dozen US areas. This CDR3 spans 17 amino acids. Looked up from germline, CDR1 is SGDLS and CDR2 is YYNGEE. Points on this clone: At one boundary the junction diverges from the germline segment, which might be a read error.

The specimen sequenced was PBMCs or T cells enriched from blood (not recorded which). The rearrangement uses TRBV9 and TRBJ2-3; a possible D gene is TRBD2 (5 bases). The clonotype originates from a man aged 25 to 45 who had recovered from COVID-19. Here the CDR3 DNA reads TGTGTCAGCAGCGTAGCTACGAGAGGGTACGGGGCAGATACGCAGTATTTT. Translation gives CVSSVATRGYGADTQYF.